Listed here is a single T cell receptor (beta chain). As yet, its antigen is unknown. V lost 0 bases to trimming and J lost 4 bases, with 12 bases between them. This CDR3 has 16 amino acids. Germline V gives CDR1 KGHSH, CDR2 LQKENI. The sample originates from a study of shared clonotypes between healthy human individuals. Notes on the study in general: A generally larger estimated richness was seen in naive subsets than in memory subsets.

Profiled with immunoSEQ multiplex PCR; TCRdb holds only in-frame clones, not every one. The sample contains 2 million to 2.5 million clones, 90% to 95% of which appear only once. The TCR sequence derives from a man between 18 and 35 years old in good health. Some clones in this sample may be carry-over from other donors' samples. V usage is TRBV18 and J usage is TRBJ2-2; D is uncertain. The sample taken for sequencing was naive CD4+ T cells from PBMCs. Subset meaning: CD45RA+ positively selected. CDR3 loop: CASSPPYPGSTGELFF. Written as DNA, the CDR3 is TGTGCCAGCTCACCACCGTATCCAGGATCCACCGGGGAGCTGTTTTTT.